The clone carrying this T cell receptor beta chain was seen only a few times. Per the original methods: Quantification of nucleated cells was approximated via reference gene primer amplification. Here immunoSEQ multiplex PCR was the method, and the copy in TCRdb shows in-frame clones only, minus some. That table supplies the V and J calls and clone size; D and trimming were determined from the DNA. Among under 150,000 clones, about 91% were seen once, and the ten largest hold roughly 30%. The V end lost 2 bases, the J end lost 6 bases, and 20 bases lay between the germline ends. CDR1 and CDR2 from the germline V gene are SGHTA and FQGNSA. CDR3 length: 17 amino acids. The entry originates in a study of blood T cell repertoires in COVID-19. Looking at the study overall: Whether acute or convalescent, the COVID-19 samples came from the United States, Italy and Spain. T cells, B-cell-depleted T cells, or PBMCs provided the cDNA or gDNA that served as material.

This clonotype was sampled from a human donor in a cohort sampled during active COVID-19. Sequenced sample: peripheral blood. This sequence joins TRBV7-2 and TRBJ1-5, with D possibly matching TRBD1 (6 bases). Here the CDR3 DNA reads TGTGCCAGCAGCTTAATTCCGACAGGAGAGTCGGGTCAGCCCCAGCATTTT. Its protein product is CASSLIPTGESGQPQHF.